These 2 T cell receptor beta chains originate from one sample sequenced in a study of T cells in narcolepsy. Sequenced by immunoSEQ multiplex PCR; TCRdb stores in-frame clones only, minus some. This table holds about 30,000 clones, approximately 85% found once. Source material: CD45RA- memory CD4+ T cells from PBMCs. These receptors were obtained from a human donor with narcolepsy.

The chain has TRBV10-1 and TRBJ2-4, with TRBD1 matching over 8 bases. CDR3 length: 20 amino acids. CDR1 is WNHNN, CDR2 SYGVQD, per germline (reference sequence). V lost 3 bases, J lost 0 bases, and 16 bases stayed unmatched. CDR3 coding DNA: TGCGCCAGCAGTGATTATACCGGGACAGGATCTATGGGAGCCAAAAACATTCAGTACTTC. Its translation is CASSDYTGTGSMGAKNIQYF.

The V and J genes are TRBV10-3 and TRBJ2-1, with no clear D. V shed 10 bases and J shed 1 base, with 11 bases lying between them. The CDR3 runs to 13 residues. The germline V gene has CDR1 ENHRY and CDR2 SYGVKD. The CDR3 region is CATVAGSYNEQFF. CDR3 in DNA: TGTGCCACGGTGGCAGGTTCCTACAATGAGCAGTTCTTC.